Below, 20 T cell receptor beta chains from the same sample are listed, as sequenced in a study of early T cells in non-severe SARS-CoV-2 infection. TCRdb fed the 5' RACE reads into MiXCR, producing one record per CDR3 protein. The sample carries roughly 45,000 distinct CDR3 sequences, 6.2% recorded once. The material sequenced was whole blood, taken at baseline. The receptors originated from an adult who was a healthcare worker with PCR-confirmed SARS-CoV-2 infection or an uninfected control (not recorded which).

The sample holds many counts of this clonotype. The V gene is TRBV3-1, the J gene TRBJ2-7, with D perhaps TRBD2 (6 bases). The V end lost 0 bases, the J end lost 3 bases, and 12 bases lay between the germline ends. The CDR3 is 15 amino acids. CDR1 is LGHDT and CDR2 is YNNKEL in the germline V gene (reference sequence). CDR3 nucleotides: TGTGCCAGCAGCCAAGAAGGAGGGAGCATCTACGAGCAGTACTTC. This codes for CASSQEGGSIYEQYF.

This chain joins TRBV7-9 and TRBJ1-1; D ambiguous. The length of the CDR3 is 11 residues. Trimming took 5 bases from V and 5 from J, leaving 6 bases between them. Germline CDR1 reads SEHNR; CDR2 reads FQNEAQ (reference sequence). DNA for the CDR3: TGTGCCAGCAGCGCGGGGACTGAAGCTTTCTTT. Residues: CASSAGTEAFF.

V gene TRBV7-2 combines with J gene TRBJ1-2; D may be TRBD1 (6 bases). The CDR3 is 15 amino acids. Trimming removed 4 bases at V and 7 bases at J, with 19 bases between. Germline CDR1 is SGHTA and CDR2 is FQGNSA. CDR3 in amino acids: CASSSPARGGAGYTF. The CDR3 nucleotides are TGTGCCAGCAGCTCCCCCGCTCGGGGGGGCGCTGGCTACACCTTC.

This chain connects TRBV12-3 or TRBV12-4 to TRBJ2-7; possibly TRBD2 for D (5 bases). CDR3 length: 14 amino acids. V was cut by 5 bases and J by 5 bases, with 16 bases left in between. The CDR3 nucleotides read TGTGCCAGCAGTCCGGACTTAGCGAGCCACGAGCAGTACTTC. This sequence encodes CASSPDLASHEQYF.

The table lists this clonotype with a few counts. The chain recombines TRBV7-2 with TRBJ2-1, with 8 bases identical to TRBD2. V dropped 2 bases and J dropped 1; count of bases not matched to a gene: 7. The CDR3 length is 17 residues. The germline V gene encodes CDR1 SGHTA and CDR2 FQGNSA. The CDR3 sequence is CASSLLPPGGSYNEQFF. In DNA form, the CDR3 reads TGTGCCAGCAGCTTACTTCCTCCGGGAGGGTCCTACAATGAGCAGTTCTTC.

The chain recombines TRBV4-2 with TRBJ2-1; 7 positions match TRBD2. The CDR3 extends over 15 amino acids. Germline loops: CDR1 LGHNA, CDR2 YNFKEQ. V trimming: 1 base; J trimming: 5 bases; junction bases outside the gene matches: 5. The DNA for the CDR3 is TGTGCCAGCAGCCAAGGCGCCAGCGGGAACAATGAGCAGTTCTTC. Protein sequence: CASSQGASGNNEQFF.

This clonotype was observed a handful of times. V is TRBV5-1 and J is TRBJ2-1; 7 bases agree with TRBD1. Trimming cost V 4 bases and J 0 bases; bases outside gene matches: 4. The CDR3 is made up of 15 amino acids. In germline, CDR1 is SGHRS, CDR2 YFSETQ. The CDR3 sequence is CASSPQGDSYNEQFF. CDR3 coding DNA: TGCGCCAGCAGCCCCCAGGGGGACTCCTACAATGAGCAGTTCTTC.

The rearrangement joins TRBV6-2 or TRBV6-3 to TRBJ2-1; 10 positions match TRBD2. Unmatched junction bases numbered 7, after V lost 5 bases and J lost 6 bases. The V gene's germline CDR1 is MNHEY and CDR2 SVGEGT. The CDR3 loop spans 15 amino acids. The CDR3 bases are TGTGCCAGCAGTCCTCGGACTAGCGGTCCCAATGAGCAGTTCTTC. This codes for CASSPRTSGPNEQFF.

The sample holds many counts of this clonotype. The rearrangement uses TRBV12-3 or TRBV12-4 and TRBJ2-1; D is unresolved. The CDR3 sequence is 14 residues long. V lost 3 bases to trimming and J lost 7 bases, with 13 bases between them. CDR3 sequence reads: CASSFLSSQNEQFF. CDR3 DNA sequence: TGTGCCAGCAGTTTCTTAAGCAGCCAAAATGAGCAGTTCTTC.

This rearrangement joins TRBV9 to TRBJ1-5; tentatively, D is TRBD1 (5 bases). Looked up from germline, CDR1 is SGDLS and CDR2 is YYNGEE. With 3 bases removed from V and 3 bases from J, the gap between germline ends came to 7 bases. CDR3 size: 13 residues. The DNA of the CDR3 is TGTGCCAGCAGCGGGGGCGTCAATCAGCCCCAGCATTTT. Its protein product is CASSGGVNQPQHF.

Many counts were recorded for this clonotype. The rearrangement uses TRBV4-3 and TRBJ2-7; D uncertain. The CDR3 extends over 15 amino acids. Germline CDR1 and CDR2: LGHNA and YSLEER. Trimming cost V 0 bases and J 3 bases, with 12 bases left between them. In DNA, the CDR3 is TGCGCCAGCAGCCAAGAGATAGAACGCAACTACGAGCAGTACTTC. It translates to CASSQEIERNYEQYF.

In its sample, this clonotype was seen many times. This chain uses TRBV3-1 with TRBJ2-1, with 11 bases identical to TRBD2. The CDR3 loop spans 17 amino acids. Trimming took 0 bases from V and 8 from J; bases not matched to a gene: 9. Germline V lookup: CDR1 LGHDT, CDR2 YNNKEL (reference sequence). CDR3 loop: CASSQESIAGGWYEQFF. CDR3 bases: TGTGCCAGCAGCCAAGAATCGATAGCGGGAGGGTGGTATGAGCAGTTCTTC.

As DNA, the CDR3 is TGCGCCAGCAGCAGCTTACAGGGACCGCTATACGAGCAGTACTTC. Translating it yields CASSSLQGPLYEQYF. J is TRBJ2-7 and V is TRBV5-1; possibly TRBD1 for D (6 bases). This CDR3 spans 15 amino acids. Germline V gives CDR1 SGHRS, CDR2 YFSETQ. Trimming shortened V by 4 bases and J by 4 bases, and 18 bases separated the two germline ends.

This clonotype was found a few times. J is TRBJ1-1 and V is TRBV6-2 or TRBV6-3; D remains ambiguous. V was pared by 7 bases and J by 4 bases, with 10 bases between. This CDR3 is 12 amino acids long. The germline V gene has CDR1 MNHEY and CDR2 SVGEGT. DNA of the CDR3: TGTGCCAGCATGGAGCAGCGCACTGAAGCTTTCTTT. Translation: CASMEQRTEAFF.

V and J are TRBV5-1 and TRBJ2-3; no definite D call. V was shortened by 0 bases and J by 2 bases, with 10 bases between the two germline ends. CDR3 length: 15 residues. Germline V CDR1 and CDR2: SGHRS, YFSETQ. The CDR3 is CASSLDGRITDTQYF. The CDR3 nucleotides are TGCGCCAGCAGCTTGGACGGAAGAATCACAGATACGCAGTATTTT.

A few counts support this clonotype. This chain connects TRBV5-1 to TRBJ2-5; D not certain. This CDR3 has 15 amino acids. Germline CDR1 reads SGHRS; CDR2 reads YFSETQ. Deletions cut 4 bases from V and 1 base from J, with 14 bases between. The DNA of the CDR3 is TGCGCCAGCAGCACATCAGGAGCTTCCCAAGAGACCCAGTACTTC. Its translation is CASSTSGASQETQYF. Full variable domain (missing parts from reference TRBV5-1 and TRBJ2-5): KAGVTQTPRYLIKTRGQQVTLSCSPISGHRSVSWYQQTPGQGLQFLFEYFSETQRNKGNFPGRFSGRQFSNSRSEMNVSTLELGDSALYLCASSTSGASQETQYFGPGTRLLVL.

The V and J genes are TRBV12-3 or TRBV12-4 and TRBJ2-7; 10 bases fit TRBD1. The ends lost 5 bases at V and 5 bases at J; junction bases unmatched: 9. The length of the CDR3 is 15 residues. The CDR3 nucleotides are TGTGCCAGCAGTCTAACCCGGGACAGGGGTAACGAGCAGTACTTC. Translation gives CASSLTRDRGNEQYF.

The rearrangement links TRBV5-1 to TRBJ2-3; possible D gene TRBD1, 5 bases. The V gene lost 0 bases and the J gene lost 0 bases, with 17 bases spanning the gap. This CDR3 contains 18 residues. Per the germline V gene, CDR1 is SGHRS and CDR2 is YFSETQ. For the CDR3, the DNA is TGCGCCAGCAGCTTGGCGTTCGACAGTCAAACTAGCACAGATACGCAGTATTTT. Translating gives CASSLAFDSQTSTDTQYF. Supplemented by reference TRBV5-1 and TRBJ2-3, the full variable domain reads KAGVTQTPRYLIKTRGQQVTLSCSPISGHRSVSWYQQTPGQGLQFLFEYFSETQRNKGNFPGRFSGRQFSNSRSEMNVSTLELGDSALYLCASSLAFDSQTSTDTQYFGPGTRLTVL.

This clonotype has a count of ten or more. The chain couples TRBV5-1 to TRBJ2-7, with D possibly TRBD2 on 6 matching bases. V was trimmed by 4 bases and J by 3 bases, leaving 14 bases between them. The length of the CDR3 is 14 residues. Germline CDR1 reads SGHRS; CDR2 reads YFSETQ. The CDR3 protein is CASSTEGTLYEQYF. CDR3 nucleotide sequence: TGCGCCAGCAGCACGGAGGGGACCCTCTACGAGCAGTACTTC.

This clonotype was observed a handful of times. The J gene is TRBJ1-2, the V gene TRBV6-2 or TRBV6-3, with TRBD1 as a possible D gene (6 bases). CDR3 length equals 14 residues. Germline V gene sequence: CDR1 MNHEY, CDR2 SVGEGT. Trimming shortened V by 6 bases and J by 3 bases, and 14 bases separated the two germline ends. Here the CDR3 reads CASRAEGQYYGYTF. CDR3 nucleotide sequence: TGTGCCAGCAGAGCCGAAGGACAGTACTATGGCTACACCTTC.